The rows below give T cell receptor beta chains drawn from one sample of a study of T cell responses to AZD1222 COVID-19 vaccine. Method: immunoSEQ multiplex PCR; TCRdb's copy keeps in-frame clones and lacks some. The profile shows approximately 100,000 clones, approximately 89% of them singletons. The sample consisted of peripheral blood, taken 28 days after the second AZD1222 dose. Receptors were obtained from an adult who received the AZD1222 COVID-19 vaccine. CDR3s include the opening cysteine and the closing phenylalanine or tryptophan. D genes are given only for firm matches. Clone size is not always given. Where it is, it says once, few, many or a class for expanded clones.

D gene	clone size	J gene	V gene	CDR3 DNA	CDR3 protein
TRBD1	-	TRBJ1-5	TRBV4-3	TGCGCCAGCAGCCCAGACAGGGATCAGCCCCAGCATTTT	CASSPDRDQPQHF
-	-	TRBJ1-2	TRBV28	TGTGCCAGCAGAGCGGGACGGATGGGCTATGGCTACACCTTC	CASRAGRMGYGYTF
-	-	TRBJ2-7	TRBV2	TGTGCCAGGAGGGGTACTATGGGTTACGAGCAGTACTTC	CARRGTMGYEQYF
-	-	TRBJ1-1	TRBV12-3/TRBV12-4	TGTGCCAGCAGGGTAATGGGGAACACTGAAGCTTTCTTT	CASRVMGNTEAFF
-	-	TRBJ2-7	TRBV9	TGTGCCAGCAGCGTAGTCTACGGCGAGCAGTACTTC	CASSVVYGEQYF
-	-	TRBJ1-5	TRBV28	TGTGCCAGCAGTTTTGGTCCCCAAAGGAATCAGCCCCAGCATTTT	CASSFGPQRNQPQHF
TRBD1	-	TRBJ1-4	TRBV25-1	TGTGCCAGCAGTGAAGGAGGGGGCGGAGGGAGGAGTAATGAAAAACTGTTTTTT	CASSEGGGGGRSNEKLFF
-	-	TRBJ2-1	TRBV7-2	TGTGCCAGCAGCTCCCGCTCCTACAATGAGCAGTTCTTC	CASSSRSYNEQFF
TRBD2	-	TRBJ2-7	TRBV19	TGTGCCAGTAGTCCATCCGGGACTAGCGGTTACGAGCAGTACTTC	CASSPSGTSGYEQYF
-	-	TRBJ2-1	TRBV29-1	TGCAGCGTTGCAAATGTCCTCGCCTACAATGAGCAGTTCTTC	CSVANVLAYNEQFF
-	-	TRBJ2-5	TRBV15	TGTGCCACCAGCAGAGATGGGTCGACCCAAGAGACCCAGTACTTC	CATSRDGSTQETQYF
TRBD2	-	TRBJ2-3	TRBV5-1	TGCGCCAGCAGCTTGGTTCTAGCGGGGGAAGCAGATACGCAGTATTTT	CASSLVLAGEADTQYF
-	-	TRBJ2-3	TRBV7-9	TGTGCCAGCAGACGAACAGGCACAGATACGCAGTATTTT	CASRRTGTDTQYF
-	few	TRBJ1-1	TRBV6-2/TRBV6-3	TGTGCCAGCAGTTACGGGCAGGGCGGAAACACTGAAGCTTTCTTT	CASSYGQGGNTEAFF
TRBD1	-	TRBJ1-4	TRBV6-1	TGTGCCAGCAGTGAAGCGCTGACAGGGGGGAATGAAAAACTGTTTTTT	CASSEALTGGNEKLFF
TRBD1	-	TRBJ2-6	TRBV30	TGTGCCTGGAGTGTGGGACAGGGTGTAGCCGGGGCCAACGTCCTGACTTTC	CAWSVGQGVAGANVLTF
-	-	TRBJ2-3	TRBV7-2	TGTGCCAGCAGCCCCCGACAGGGAGGAGACACAGATACGCAGTATTTT	CASSPRQGGDTDTQYF
-	once	TRBJ1-2	TRBV6-5	TGTGCCAGCAGTCCGGATCGGACGATAGGCTACACCTTC	CASSPDRTIGYTF
TRBD1	-	TRBJ1-1	TRBV5-4	TGTGCCAGCAGCACCGGCAGGGGGGGGAACACTGAAGCTTTCTTT	CASSTGRGGNTEAFF
-	few	TRBJ1-5	TRBV7-2	TGTGCCAGCAGCTTAATCTTCGGAGGCAATCAGCCCCAGCATTTT	CASSLIFGGNQPQHF
TRBD2	-	TRBJ2-3	TRBV18	TGTGCCAGCTCACCACGGGGACTAGCGGGGTTCACAGATACGCAGTATTTT	CASSPRGLAGFTDTQYF
TRBD1	-	TRBJ1-1	TRBV19	TGTGCCAGTAGCCGGGACAGGGGTCGGACTGAAGCTTTCTTT	CASSRDRGRTEAFF
TRBD1	-	TRBJ1-5	TRBV19	TGTGCCAGTAGCACGACAGGGGGCAAACAGCCCCAGCATTTT	CASSTTGGKQPQHF
-	-	TRBJ1-5	TRBV27	TGTGCCAGCAGACCCGAATCCCAAAGGGGTCAGCCCCAGCATTTT	CASRPESQRGQPQHF
TRBD1	-	TRBJ2-7	TRBV28	TGTGCCAGCAGTATAGACAGGGGACCCTACGAGCAGTACTTC	CASSIDRGPYEQYF
-	-	TRBJ1-2	TRBV14	TGTGCCAGCAGCCCTCTCCAGGGTTCGCCCTATGGCTACACCTTC	CASSPLQGSPYGYTF
-	-	TRBJ2-3	TRBV10-3	TGTGCCATCACAAGACTCCCTAGCACAGATACGCAGTATTTT	CAITRLPSTDTQYF
TRBD2	-	TRBJ2-7	TRBV10-1	TGCGCCAGCATTATTAGCGGGAGGCGCTACGAGCAGTACTTC	CASIISGRRYEQYF
TRBD1	-	TRBJ1-4	TRBV9	TGTGCCAGCAGCGCAAAGCCAACCGGGGACAGGGCAACTAATGAAAAACTGTTTTTT	CASSAKPTGDRATNEKLFF
-	-	TRBJ1-3	TRBV18	TGTGCCAGCTCACAAAGGACGGACACCATATATTTT	CASSQRTDTIYF
TRBD1	-	TRBJ2-1	TRBV11-2	TGTGCCAGCAGCTTGCAAAACAGGGGATACGAGCAGTTCTTC	CASSLQNRGYEQFF
-	-	TRBJ2-1	TRBV27	TGTGCCAGCAGTTTTAAAGCCCAGGATGGGGGTAGCAATGAGCAGTTCTTC	CASSFKAQDGGSNEQFF
TRBD1	once	TRBJ1-5	TRBV5-1	TGCGCCAGCAGCTACACAGGGGATAGCAATCAGCCCCAGCATTTT	CASSYTGDSNQPQHF
-	once	TRBJ2-5	TRBV5-4	TGTGCCAGCAGCTGGGGGGGCGCGGGATCTAAAGAGACCCAGTACTTC	CASSWGGAGSKETQYF
-	-	TRBJ1-2	TRBV20-1	TGCAGTGCTAGGGTACAGAATCGGTACACCTTC	CSARVQNRYTF
-	-	TRBJ2-2	TRBV6-5	TGTGCCAGCAGTTACTGGGCTCCTGAGGGTCCCGGGGAGCTGTTTTTT	CASSYWAPEGPGELFF
TRBD1	-	TRBJ2-2	TRBV24-1	TGTGCCACCAGTGACCGGGACAGGGTACCTCCCGGGGAGCTGTTTTTT	CATSDRDRVPPGELFF
TRBD2	-	TRBJ2-7	TRBV5-4	TGTGCCAGCAGCTATAGAAACCTCGGGACTAGCGGAAGGAGCTCCTACGAGCAGTACTTC	CASSYRNLGTSGRSSYEQYF
-	-	TRBJ1-4	TRBV15	TGTGCCACCAGCACTAGGACGGGGGGAAATGAAAAACTGTTTTTT	CATSTRTGGNEKLFF
TRBD1	-	TRBJ1-5	TRBV7-8	TGTGCCAGCAGCTTAGCGCTGATAGGACAGGGTTTTAGGAGCAATCAGCCCCAGCATTTT	CASSLALIGQGFRSNQPQHF